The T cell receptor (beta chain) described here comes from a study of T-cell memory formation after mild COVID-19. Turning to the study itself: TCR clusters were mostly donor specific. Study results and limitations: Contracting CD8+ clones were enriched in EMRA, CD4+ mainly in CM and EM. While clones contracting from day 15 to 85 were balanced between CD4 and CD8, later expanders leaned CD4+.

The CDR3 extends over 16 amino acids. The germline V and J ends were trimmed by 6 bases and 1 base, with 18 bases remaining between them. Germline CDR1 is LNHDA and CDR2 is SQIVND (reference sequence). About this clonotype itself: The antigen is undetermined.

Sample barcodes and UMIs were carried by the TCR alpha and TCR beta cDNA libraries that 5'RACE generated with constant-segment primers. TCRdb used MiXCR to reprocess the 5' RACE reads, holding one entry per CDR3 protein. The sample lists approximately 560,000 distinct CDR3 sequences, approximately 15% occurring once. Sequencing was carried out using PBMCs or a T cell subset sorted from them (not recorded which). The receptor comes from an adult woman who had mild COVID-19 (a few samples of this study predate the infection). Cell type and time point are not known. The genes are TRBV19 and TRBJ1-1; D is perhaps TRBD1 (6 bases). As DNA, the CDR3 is TGTGCCAGTAGGCCCCTTCCGGGACAAAAGAACACTGAAGCTTTCTTT. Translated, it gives CASRPLPGQKNTEAFF.